This entry lists 23 T cell receptor beta chains sequenced from one sample in a study of T cells expressing NK-cell markers. For each CDR3 protein, TCRdb gives one entry from its re-call of the 5' RACE reads, without DNA. This sample's table reports over 350,000 distinct CDR3 sequences. The source material was blood T cells: a sorted CD56 or NKG2C T cell subset, CD4+ or CD8+ T cells, or bulk PBMC T cells (not recorded which). All receptors come from a woman aged 45-65 years in good health.

V and J are TRBV4-2 and TRBJ2-1; the TCRdb D gene call, TRBD2, has no DNA to confirm it. Germline lookup yields CDR1 LGHNA and CDR2 YNFKEQ. This CDR3 contains 16 residues. CDR3 region: CASSPGGRSSYNEQFF.

This sequence joins TRBV12-3 or TRBV12-4 and TRBJ2-2; with no DNA, the TCRdb D assignment of TRBD2 cannot be verified. The CDR3 runs to 19 residues. The CDR3 region is CASSLALRGLAANTGELFF.

The chain uses TRBV29-1 and TRBJ2-1. This CDR3 comprises 15 residues. Germline V gene lookup returns CDR1 SQVTM and CDR2 ANQGSEA. The CDR3 sequence is CSVVLLREPSNEQFF.

The V and J genes are TRBV11-2 and TRBJ2-1; the TCRdb call, TRBD2, lacks DNA for checking. CDR3 length: 17 amino acids. Germline CDR1 and CDR2: SGHAT and FQNNGV. Here the CDR3 reads CASSPLQGLAGENEQFF. Full variable domain (rest looked up from reference TRBV11-2 and TRBJ2-1): EAGVAQSPRYKIIEKRQSVAFWCNPISGHATLYWYQQILGQGPKLLIQFQNNGVVDDSQLPKDRFSAERLKGVDSTLKIQPAKLEDSAVYLCASSPLQGLAGENEQFFGPGTRLTVL.

V gene TRBV5-1 combines with J gene TRBJ2-1; TCRdb designates TRBD2, a call that cannot be tested without DNA. Germline V gives CDR1 SGHRS, CDR2 YFSETQ. The CDR3 totals 13 residues. The CDR3 protein is CASGWLAGNEQFF.

The chain is built from TRBV11-2 and TRBJ2-1; the D call of TRBD1 rests on TCRdb alone, since no DNA is present to check it. The CDR3 runs 14 residues. Germline V lookup: CDR1 SGHAT, CDR2 FQNNGV. The CDR3 loop is CASRQPRGGNEQFF.

The rearrangement uses TRBV29-1 and TRBJ2-1; TCRdb returns TRBD2, unconfirmable since there is no DNA. Germline lookup yields CDR1 SQVTM and CDR2 ANQGSEA. The CDR3 sequence is 16 residues long. The CDR3 is CSVEGMAGSRYNEQFF.

The gene calls are TRBV25-1 and TRBJ2-7; with no DNA, the TCRdb D assignment of TRBD1 cannot be verified. There are 13 residues in the CDR3. The germline CDR1 and CDR2 sequences are MGHDK and SYGVNS. The CDR3 loop reads CATQNRGPYEQYF.

The CDR3 reads CASSYQGMVRSYNEQFF. J is TRBJ2-1 and V is TRBV12-3 or TRBV12-4; TCRdb picks TRBD1, but there is no DNA to check that call. This CDR3 has 17 residues.

This rearrangement joins TRBV12-3 or TRBV12-4 to TRBJ1-4; TCRdb's assignment of TRBD1 cannot be checked, as there is no DNA. The CDR3 sequence is 15 residues long. CDR3 amino acids: CASSPTGHPNEKLFF.

The chain couples TRBV6-1 to TRBJ1-5; TCRdb's D call, TRBD1, is unchecked because there is no DNA. This CDR3 is built from 16 residues. Looked up from germline, CDR1 is MNHNS and CDR2 is SASEGT. CDR3 loop: CASREGPFEGNQPQHF.

The chain has TRBV5-1 and TRBJ2-2; the D call of TRBD2 rests on TCRdb alone, since no DNA is present to check it. CDR3 length: 18 amino acids. The germline V gene has CDR1 SGHRS and CDR2 YFSETQ. This CDR3 reads CASSPRNQAGRNTGELFF.

This chain connects TRBV7-9 to TRBJ2-3; the D call from TCRdb, TRBD1, cannot be confirmed without DNA. CDR1 is SEHNR and CDR2 is FQNEAQ in the germline V gene (reference sequence). This CDR3 spans 17 amino acids. CDR3 protein: CASSPDQDSSFGNTQYF.

The rearrangement uses TRBV11-2 and TRBJ2-1; TCRdb selects TRBD2, and the lack of DNA leaves this call unchecked. The CDR3 is 14 residues long. Germline lookup yields CDR1 SGHAT and CDR2 FQNNGV. CDR3: CASSLGPPYNEQFF.

The CDR3 region is CSVDNLAGGRETQYF. This rearrangement joins TRBV29-1 to TRBJ2-5; with no DNA, the TCRdb D assignment of TRBD2 cannot be verified. This CDR3 is 15 amino acids long. CDR1 is SQVTM, CDR2 ANQGSEA, per germline.

V and J are TRBV5-5 and TRBJ2-3; TCRdb indicates TRBD2, and absent DNA this call remains unverified. CDR1 and CDR2 (germline): SGHKS, YYEKEE (reference sequence). The CDR3 spans 13 residues. The chain's CDR3 is CASSFQGPDTQYF.

The chain uses TRBV10-3 and TRBJ2-1; TCRdb's D gene call, TRBD2, goes unchecked for lack of DNA. There are 15 residues in the CDR3. CDR1 is ENHRY, CDR2 SYGVKD, per germline. The CDR3 here is CAISRTGGSYNEQFF.

The V and J genes are TRBV13 and TRBJ2-7; TCRdb lists TRBD2, though no DNA is available to test this call. Per the germline V gene, CDR1 is PRHDT and CDR2 is FYEKMQ (reference sequence). The CDR3 is 18 residues long. The chain's CDR3 is CASSPGLAGGPGTYEQYF.

The chain links TRBV4-1 to TRBJ2-2; with no DNA, the TCRdb D assignment of TRBD2 cannot be verified. This CDR3 spans 15 amino acids. Per the germline V gene, CDR1 is MGHRA and CDR2 is YSYEKL. CDR3 sequence: CASSLEGLPRGELFF.

This rearrangement joins TRBV7-8 to TRBJ1-1; the TCRdb D gene call, TRBD1, has no DNA to confirm it. The CDR3 extends over 16 amino acids. CDR1 and CDR2 from the germline V gene are SGHVS and FQNEAQ. The CDR3 spells CASSYDRVQGDTEAFF. The full variable domain, its missing parts supplied by reference TRBV7-8 and TRBJ1-1, is GAGVSQSPRYKVAKRGQDVALRCDPISGHVSLFWYQQALGQGPEFLTYFQNEAQLDKSGLPSDRFFAERPEGSVSTLKIQRTQQEDSAVYLCASSYDRVQGDTEAFFGQGTRLTVV.

The V and J genes are TRBV10-2 and TRBJ2-5; the D call of TRBD2 rests on TCRdb alone, since no DNA is present to check it. Germline V gene lookup returns CDR1 WSHSY and CDR2 SAAADI. The CDR3 has 14 amino acids. CDR3 region: CASRVAGLQETQYF.

The V call is TRBV6-1, the J call TRBJ2-7; TCRdb's assignment of TRBD1 cannot be checked, as there is no DNA. The germline V gene has CDR1 MNHNS and CDR2 SASEGT. The CDR3 totals 14 residues. The CDR3 protein is CASKTGRGDDEQYF.

The rearrangement uses TRBV7-8 and TRBJ2-3; absent DNA, TCRdb's TRBD2 call cannot be checked. CDR1 is SGHVS and CDR2 is FQNEAQ in the germline V gene. The length of the CDR3 is 16 residues. Here the CDR3 reads CASSLVEGLFTDTQYF.